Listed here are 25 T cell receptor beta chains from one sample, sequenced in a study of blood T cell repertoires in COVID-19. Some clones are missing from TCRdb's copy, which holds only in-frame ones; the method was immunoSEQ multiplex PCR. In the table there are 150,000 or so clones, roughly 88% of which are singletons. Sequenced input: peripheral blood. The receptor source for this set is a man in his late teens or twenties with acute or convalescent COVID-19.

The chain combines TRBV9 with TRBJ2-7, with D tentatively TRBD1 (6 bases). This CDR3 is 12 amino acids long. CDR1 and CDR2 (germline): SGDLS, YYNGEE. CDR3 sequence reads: CTFRGLTYEQYF. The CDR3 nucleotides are TGTACCTTCAGGGGCCTTACCTACGAGCAGTACTTC. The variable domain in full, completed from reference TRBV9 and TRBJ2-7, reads DSGVTQTPKHLITATGQRVTLRCSPRSGDLSVYWYQQSLDQGLQFLIQYYNGEERAKGNILERFSAQQFPDLHSELNLSSLELGDSALYFCTFRGLTYEQYFGPGTRLTVT.

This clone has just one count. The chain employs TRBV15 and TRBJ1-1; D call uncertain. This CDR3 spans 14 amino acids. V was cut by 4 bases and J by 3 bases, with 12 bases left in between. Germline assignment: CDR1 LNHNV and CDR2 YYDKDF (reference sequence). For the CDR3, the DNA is TGTGCCACCAGCACAGGAAGCAGGTACACTGAAGCTTTCTTT. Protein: CATSTGSRYTEAFF.

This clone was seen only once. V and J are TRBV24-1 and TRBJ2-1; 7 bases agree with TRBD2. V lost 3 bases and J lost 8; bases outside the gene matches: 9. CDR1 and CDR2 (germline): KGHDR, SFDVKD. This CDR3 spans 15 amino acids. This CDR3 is CATSDLAVSIYEQFF. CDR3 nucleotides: TGTGCCACCAGTGATCTAGCGGTTTCAATCTATGAGCAGTTCTTC.

This CDR3 reads CASSFQGQGDYEQYF. CDR3 nucleotides: TGTGCCAGCAGCTTTCAGGGACAGGGGGACTACGAGCAGTACTTC. The chain combines TRBV7-9 with TRBJ2-7; 11 bases map to TRBD1. Germline assignment: CDR1 SEHNR and CDR2 FQNEAQ (reference sequence). CDR3 size: 15 residues. Trimming removed 3 bases from V and 3 bases from J; junction bases left unmatched: 4. Looking up the rest from reference TRBV7-9 and TRBJ2-7 gives the full variable domain: DTGVSQNPRHKITKRGQNVTFRCDPISEHNRLYWYRQTLGQGPEFLTYFQNEAQLEKSRLLSDRFSAERPKGSFSTLEIQRTEQGDSAMYLCASSFQGQGDYEQYFGPGTRLTVT.

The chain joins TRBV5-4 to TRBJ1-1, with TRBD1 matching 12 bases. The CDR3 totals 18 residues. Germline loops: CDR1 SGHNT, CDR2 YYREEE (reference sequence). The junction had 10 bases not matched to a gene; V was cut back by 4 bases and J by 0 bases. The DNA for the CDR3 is TGTGCCAGCAGCGATTCCGGGACAGGGGGCTCCATGAACACTGAAGCTTTCTTT. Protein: CASSDSGTGGSMNTEAFF.

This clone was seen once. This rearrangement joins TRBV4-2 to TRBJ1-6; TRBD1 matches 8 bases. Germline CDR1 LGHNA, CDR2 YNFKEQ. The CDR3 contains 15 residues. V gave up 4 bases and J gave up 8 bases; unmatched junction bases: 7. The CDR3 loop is CASSPDRVKDSPLHF. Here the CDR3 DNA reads TGTGCCAGCAGCCCGGACAGGGTTAAAGATTCACCCCTCCACTTT.

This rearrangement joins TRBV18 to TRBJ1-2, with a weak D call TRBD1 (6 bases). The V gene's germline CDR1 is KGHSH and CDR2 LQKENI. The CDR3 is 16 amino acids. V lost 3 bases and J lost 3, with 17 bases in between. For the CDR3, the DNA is TGTGCCAGCTCACCGGCACAGGGATCACCCTACTATGGCTACACCTTC. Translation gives CASSPAQGSPYYGYTF.

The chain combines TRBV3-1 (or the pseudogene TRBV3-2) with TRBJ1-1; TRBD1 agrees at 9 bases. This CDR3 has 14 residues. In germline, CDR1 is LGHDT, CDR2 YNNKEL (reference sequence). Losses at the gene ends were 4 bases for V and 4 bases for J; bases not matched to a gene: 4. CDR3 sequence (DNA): TGTGCCAGCAGCCGAACGACAGGGGGCACTGAAGCTTTCTTT. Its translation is CASSRTTGGTEAFF.

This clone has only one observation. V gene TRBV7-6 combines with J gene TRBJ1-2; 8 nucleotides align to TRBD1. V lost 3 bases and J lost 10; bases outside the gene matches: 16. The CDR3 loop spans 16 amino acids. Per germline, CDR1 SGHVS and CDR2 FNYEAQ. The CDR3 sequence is CASSLGQGAGFLHYTF. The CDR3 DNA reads TGTGCCAGCAGCTTGGGGCAGGGGGCAGGGTTTCTGCACTACACCTTC.

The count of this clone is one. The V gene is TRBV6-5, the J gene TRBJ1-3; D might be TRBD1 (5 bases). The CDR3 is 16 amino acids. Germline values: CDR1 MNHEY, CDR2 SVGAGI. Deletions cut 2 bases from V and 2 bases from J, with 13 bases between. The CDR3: CASSYEKRGTGNTIYF. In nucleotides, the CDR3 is TGTGCCAGCAGTTACGAGAAAAGGGGCACTGGAAACACCATATATTTT.

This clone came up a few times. The DNA of the CDR3 is TGTGCCAGTAGTATCAACCCCAGATCGACCGGGGGAAATGAAAAACTGTTTTTT. It encodes CASSINPRSTGGNEKLFF. The rearrangement joins TRBV19 to TRBJ1-4; tentative D call: TRBD1 (5 bases). Trimming shortened V by 3 bases and J by 5 bases, and 22 bases separated the two germline ends. This CDR3 has 18 residues. Germline CDR1 is LNHDA and CDR2 is SQIVND (reference sequence).

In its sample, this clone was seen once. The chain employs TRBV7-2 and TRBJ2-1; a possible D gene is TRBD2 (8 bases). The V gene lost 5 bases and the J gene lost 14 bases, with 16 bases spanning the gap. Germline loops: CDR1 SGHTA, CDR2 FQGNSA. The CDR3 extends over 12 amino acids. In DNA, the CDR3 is TGTGCCAGCAGCACCGGGACAGCGGGGGAGTTCTTC. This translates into CASSTGTAGEFF.

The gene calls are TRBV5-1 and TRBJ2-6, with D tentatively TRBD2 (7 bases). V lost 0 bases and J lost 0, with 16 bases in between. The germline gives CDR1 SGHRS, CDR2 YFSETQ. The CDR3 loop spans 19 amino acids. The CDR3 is CASSLAVSGGGSGANVLTF. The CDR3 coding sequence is TGCGCCAGCAGCTTGGCCGTTTCGGGGGGCGGCTCTGGGGCCAACGTCCTGACTTTC.

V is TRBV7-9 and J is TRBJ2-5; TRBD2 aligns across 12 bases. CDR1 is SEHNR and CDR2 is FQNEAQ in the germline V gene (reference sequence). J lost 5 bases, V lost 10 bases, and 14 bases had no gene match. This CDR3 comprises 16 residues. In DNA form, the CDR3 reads TGTGCCATCTTATCCGGACTAGCGGGAAGGGGGGAGACCCAGTACTTC. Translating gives CAILSGLAGRGETQYF.

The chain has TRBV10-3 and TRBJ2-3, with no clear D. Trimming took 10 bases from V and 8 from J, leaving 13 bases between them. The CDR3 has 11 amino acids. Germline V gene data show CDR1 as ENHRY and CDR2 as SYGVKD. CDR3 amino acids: CANRGNSTQYF. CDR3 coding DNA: TGTGCCAACCGAGGCAATTCTACGCAGTATTTT.

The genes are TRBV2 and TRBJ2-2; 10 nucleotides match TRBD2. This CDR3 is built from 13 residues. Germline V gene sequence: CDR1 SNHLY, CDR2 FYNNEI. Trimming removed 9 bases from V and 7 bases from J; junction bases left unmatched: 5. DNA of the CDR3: TGTGCCAGTACTAGCGGGGTAGACGGGGAGCTGTTTTTT. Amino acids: CASTSGVDGELFF.

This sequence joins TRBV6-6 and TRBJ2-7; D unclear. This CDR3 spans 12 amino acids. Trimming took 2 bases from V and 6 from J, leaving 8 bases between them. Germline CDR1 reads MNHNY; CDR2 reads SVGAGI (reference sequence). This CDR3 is CASSYPRSEQYF. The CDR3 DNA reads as TGTGCCAGCAGTTACCCGAGGAGCGAGCAGTACTTC.

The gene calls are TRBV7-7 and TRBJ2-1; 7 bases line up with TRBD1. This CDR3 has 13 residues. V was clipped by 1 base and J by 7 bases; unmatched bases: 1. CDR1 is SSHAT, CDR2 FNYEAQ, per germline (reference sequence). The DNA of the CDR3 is TGTGCCAGCAGCTTAGACAGGGGAAATGAGCAGTTCTTC. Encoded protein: CASSLDRGNEQFF.

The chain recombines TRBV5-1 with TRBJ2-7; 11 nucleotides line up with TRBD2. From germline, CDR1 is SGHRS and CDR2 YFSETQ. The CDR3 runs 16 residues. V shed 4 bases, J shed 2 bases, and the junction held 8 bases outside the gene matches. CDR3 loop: CASSPPSSGGTYEQYF. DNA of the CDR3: TGCGCCAGCAGCCCACCCTCTAGCGGGGGGACCTACGAGCAGTACTTC.

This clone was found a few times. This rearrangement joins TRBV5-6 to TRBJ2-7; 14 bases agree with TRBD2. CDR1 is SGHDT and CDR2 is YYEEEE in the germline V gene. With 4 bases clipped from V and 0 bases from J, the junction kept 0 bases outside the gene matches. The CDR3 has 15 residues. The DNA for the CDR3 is TGTGCCAGCAGCGGGACTAGCGGGAGCTCCTACGAGCAGTACTTC. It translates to CASSGTSGSSYEQYF.

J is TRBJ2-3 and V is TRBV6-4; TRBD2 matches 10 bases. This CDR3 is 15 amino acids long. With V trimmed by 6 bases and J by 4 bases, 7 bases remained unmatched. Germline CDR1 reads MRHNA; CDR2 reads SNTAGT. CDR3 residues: CASSRTGLAPDTQYF. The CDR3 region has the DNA TGTGCCAGCAGCAGGACGGGACTAGCGCCAGATACGCAGTATTTT.

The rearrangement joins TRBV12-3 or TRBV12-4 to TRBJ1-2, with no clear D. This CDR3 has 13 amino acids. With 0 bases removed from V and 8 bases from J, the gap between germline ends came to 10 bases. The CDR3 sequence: CASSLALPRGYTF. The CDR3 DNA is TGTGCCAGCAGTTTAGCGCTCCCGCGAGGCTACACCTTC.

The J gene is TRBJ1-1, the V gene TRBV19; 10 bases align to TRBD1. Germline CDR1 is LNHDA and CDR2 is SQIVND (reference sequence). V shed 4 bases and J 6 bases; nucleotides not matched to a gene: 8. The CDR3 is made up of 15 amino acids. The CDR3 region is CASSTRDRGLPEAFF. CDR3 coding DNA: TGTGCCAGTAGTACCCGGGACAGGGGATTACCTGAAGCTTTCTTT.

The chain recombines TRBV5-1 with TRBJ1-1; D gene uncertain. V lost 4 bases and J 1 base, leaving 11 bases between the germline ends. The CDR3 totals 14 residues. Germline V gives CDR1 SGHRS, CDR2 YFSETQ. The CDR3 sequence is CASSPSGPNTEAFF. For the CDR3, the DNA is TGCGCCAGCAGCCCCTCCGGTCCGAACACTGAAGCTTTCTTT.

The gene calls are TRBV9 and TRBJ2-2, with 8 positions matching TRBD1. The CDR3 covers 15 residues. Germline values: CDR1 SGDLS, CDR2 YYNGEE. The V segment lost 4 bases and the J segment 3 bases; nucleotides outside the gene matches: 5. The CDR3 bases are TGTGCCAGCAGCAGGCAGGGGGCGTACACCGGGGAGCTGTTTTTT. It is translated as CASSRQGAYTGELFF.